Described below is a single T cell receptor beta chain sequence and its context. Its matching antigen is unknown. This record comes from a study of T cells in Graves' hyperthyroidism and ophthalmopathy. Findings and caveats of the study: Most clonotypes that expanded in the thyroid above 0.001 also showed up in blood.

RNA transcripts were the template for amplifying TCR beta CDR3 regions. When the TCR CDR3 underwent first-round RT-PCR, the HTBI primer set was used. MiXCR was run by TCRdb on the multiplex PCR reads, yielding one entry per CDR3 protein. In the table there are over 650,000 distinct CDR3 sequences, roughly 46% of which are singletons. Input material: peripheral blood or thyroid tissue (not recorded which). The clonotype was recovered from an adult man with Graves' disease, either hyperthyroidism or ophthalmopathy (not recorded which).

The CDR3 region is CASTRGVSYEQYF. The CDR3 DNA reads TGTGCCAGCACCAGGGGGGTCTCCTACGAGCAGTACTTC. The V gene is TRBV7-6, the J gene TRBJ2-7; possibly TRBD1 for D (7 bases). V was clipped by 7 bases and J by 0 bases, with 10 bases between them. Germline lookup yields CDR1 SGHVS and CDR2 FNYEAQ. There are 13 residues in the CDR3. The full variable domain, rest sourced from reference TRBV7-6 and TRBJ2-7, is GAGVSQSPRYKVTKRGQDVALRCDPISGHVSLYWYRQALGQGPEFLTYFNYEAQQDKSGLPNDRFSAERPEGSISTLTIQRTEQRDSAMYRCASTRGVSYEQYFGPGTRLTVT.